The T cell receptor (beta chain) described here comes from a study of control samples from healthy donors and cancer patients (dated by TCRdb to the early 2020s). A single count supports this clone. Its antigen specificity is not known. Within one base of it there is no much larger clone, and no base qualities were kept. The germline V gene gives CDR1 as LGHNA and CDR2 as YSLEER. Including cysteine and phenylalanine, the CDR3 has 16 amino acids. CDR3 DNA only is kept here, 48 bases in frame from base 1. Here V drops 3 bases and J drops 4 bases, and the junction holds 12 bases not matched to any gene. The library was built by means of the immunoSEQ multiplex PCR assay. This immuneACCESS table, as held by TCRdb, lists in-frame sequences with V and J called but not all clones. Of the missing ones, under half trace to an unresolved V gene in checked studies; the others have no known cause. Present in this sample are some 410,000 clones, 90% of which were seen just once. Together, the top ten hold approximately 6.3% of the sample.

This clonotype was obtained from a man between 40 and 49 years old with head and neck cancer. This chain joins TRBV4-3 to TRBJ2-7; TRBD1 aligns with 7 central bases. The specimen sequenced was PBMCs. The DNA sequence is given as TGCGCCAGCAGCCAGGGCGACAGGGTAGGCCCTTACGAGCAGTACTTC. Its protein is CASSQGDRVGPYEQYF.